This T cell receptor beta chain originates from a study of shared clonotypes between healthy human individuals. In the case of this clone: Its target is unknown.

Repertoires were generated with immunoSEQ multiplex PCR, while TCRdb's copy carries only in-frame clones and drops some. Of 980,000 or so clones in the sample, more than 75% are singletons; the top ten hold approximately 1.5%. The study's findings and limits: A generally larger estimated richness was seen in naive subsets than in memory subsets. Tissues were not sampled, only blood, and their repertoires likely differ.

Germline CDR1 reads KGHSH; CDR2 reads LQKENI. The length of the CDR3 is 12 residues. V was trimmed by 1 base and J by 2 bases, leaving 2 bases between them. The chain carries TRBV18 and TRBJ1-2; unclear D gene. Sequences were obtained from memory CD4+ T cells sorted from blood. Subset meaning: CD45RA-negative fraction. The source of this sequence is a man aged 18 to 29 in good health. CDR3 DNA: TGTGCCAGCTCACCACGGAACTATGGCTACACCTTC. Residues: CASSPRNYGYTF.